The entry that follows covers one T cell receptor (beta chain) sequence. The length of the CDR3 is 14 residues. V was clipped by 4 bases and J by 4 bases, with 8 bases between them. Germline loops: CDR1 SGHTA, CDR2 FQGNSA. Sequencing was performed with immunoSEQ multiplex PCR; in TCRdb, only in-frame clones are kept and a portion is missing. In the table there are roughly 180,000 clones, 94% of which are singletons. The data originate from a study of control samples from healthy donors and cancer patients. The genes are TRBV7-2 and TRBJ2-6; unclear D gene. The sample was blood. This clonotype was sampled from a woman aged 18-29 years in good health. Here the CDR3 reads CASSSPAGANVLTF. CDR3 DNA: TGTGCCAGCAGCTCACCAGCCGGGGCCAACGTCCTGACTTTC.